This TCR beta chain was captured in a study of T cells in Graves' hyperthyroidism and ophthalmopathy (dated by TCRdb to the late 2010s). In terms of the full investigation: Peripheral blood samples were taken at initial diagnosis, before any treatment was given. To identify TCR V-J signatures that set the groups apart, the researchers used a discovery cohort of roughly 100 patients, made up of 40 to 45 with Graves' ophthalmopathy and some 56 with stable Graves' hyperthyroidism. Prospective prediction of ophthalmopathy was tested in an independent validation cohort of 18 to 20 hyperthyroidism patients and approximately 17 patients who later progressed to ophthalmopathy. The roughly 100 discovery patients were randomly divided into training and test sets at a 7:3 ratio. In addition, the study compared T-cell repertoires in thyroid tissue and in blood from a handful of Graves' hyperthyroidism patients. Once sampling was done, hyperthyroidism patients were given methimazole at a starting dose of 30 mg daily, whereas ophthalmopathy patients were given high-dose intravenous methylprednisolone. The paper describes TCR Vbeta CDR3 sequencing of 140 or so peripheral blood samples, made up of roughly 40 ophthalmopathy patients, around 73 hyperthyroidism patients and roughly 17 progressor patients. Here is what the overall study found, with its caveats: In validation, progression to ophthalmopathy was predicted by the model with 70.59% sensitivity and 72% to 85% specificity, a median of around 5.9 months before onset. In cross-validation, a model built on a 13 V-J signature told ophthalmopathy apart from stable hyperthyroidism with less than 90% sensitivity and roughly 81% specificity, and in testing the same model reached 80%/75%. Most expanded thyroid clonotypes (frequency above 0.001) were also detected in blood, suggesting blood repertoires may reflect thyroid immune responses. Sample size was not statistically predetermined, and blinding of investigators to group allocation was not performed.

Stable Graves' hyperthyroidism was defined as no progression to ophthalmopathy during 18 months of follow-up. The hyperthyroidism patients were between 18 and 65 years old and newly diagnosed, with a disease duration of less than 2 months. Patients with uncontrolled infections, other autoimmune diseases, pregnancy or lactation were excluded. Diagnoses relied on clinical symptoms, serum thyroxine and TRAb, thyroid ultrasound and orbital computed tomography. PBMCs were separated from approximately 9.9 ml of fresh peripheral blood using Ficoll-Paque density gradient centrifugation. Total RNA was extracted with Trizol reagent, and quality was checked on an Agilent 2100 Bioanalyzer. The CDR3 sequence holds 15 residues, the cysteine and phenylalanine included. Only the CDR3 region is kept as DNA, spanning 45 bases read in frame from base 1. CDR1 is given as SGHVS and CDR2 as FNYEAQ, both from the germline V gene. The germline ends are 13 bases apart after V is trimmed by 1 base and J by 7 bases.

The TCR beta CDR3 regions were amplified from RNA transcripts. The first round of RT-PCR for the TCR CDR3 was performed with the HTBI primer set and the Qiagen OneStep RT-PCR kit. The libraries were constructed in a second round of multiplex PCR and then size-selected and purified. Paired-end sequencing of the libraries was performed with 100 bp reads on an Illumina HiSeq2000. The study's processing was this. SOAPnuke was used to process the raw data, throwing out any read that contained adapters or uncalled bases, had a mean Phred below 15, or lacked an exact constant-primer or identifier match. High-quality paired reads were merged using COPE v1.2.5, and each unique nucleotide sequence was defined as a clonotype. MiTCR v1.1 was used to align the clonotypes against IMGT TRBV, TRBD and TRBJ reference segments. The analysis was restricted to V-J combinations with a frequency above 0.0001, which together covered approximately 99% of the repertoires. The TCS score was defined as F50 (clonal expansion) divided by E x V (chaos), with BLOSUM62-based TCRdist calculated between CDR3 peptides within each V-J. Welch's t-statistics and random forest reduced fewer than 550 V-J features to roughly 13, which were used in a naive Bayes classifier (R e1071). TCRdb applied fastp at Q25 and MiXCR to the public reads, then kept only in-frame beta chains. Entries that share a CDR3 protein sequence are merged under the most common genes and DNA. TCRdb's processing, not the authors' own work, is the source of the V and J calls. This sample is represented by about 620,000 distinct CDR3 sequences; roughly 17% of them were singletons. The ten most abundant clones make up around 4% of the sample.

In its sample, this clonotype was seen once. No antigen is known for it. No base-level quality is on record; no much larger clone is a single base apart. Support from one read is weak. The rearranged chain carries TRBV7-6 and TRBJ2-2; a tentative D match to TRBD2 spans 6 bases. The sequencing input was blood. The receptor's source is a woman in her thirties with Graves' hyperthyroidism. CDR3 loop: CASSLVAGKGGELFF. The nucleotides read TGTGCCAGCAGCTTAGTTGCGGGAAAGGGCGGGGAGCTGTTTTTT.